The clone carrying this T cell receptor beta chain has a handful of counts. Its cognate antigen is unknown. The sample originates from a study of beta chain features in type 1 diabetes. Across the whole study: Age, gender, cell numbers and subset yield matched between patients and controls.

Study-wide results and caveats: Naive, central memory and Treg TCRB repertoires seemed to resemble each other more closely in patients than they did in healthy donors.

V was clipped by 5 bases and J by 0 bases; unmatched bases: 7. The CDR3 length is 15 residues. The germline gives CDR1 SQVTM, CDR2 ANQGSEA. Sequenced material consisted of expressed TCRB transcripts (all of the isolated RNA was reverse transcribed). The data were produced by immunoSEQ multiplex PCR, yet TCRdb's version contains in-frame clones alone and is incomplete. The sample lists almost 350,000 clones; 20% were seen once. This clonotype was sampled from a woman between 18 and 29 years old in good health. The material sequenced was naive CD4+ T cells from blood. The chain couples TRBV29-1 to TRBJ2-3; 8 bases line up with TRBD2. CDR3 residues: CSVSMTSESTDTQYF. In DNA, the CDR3 is TGCAGCGTTTCGATGACTAGCGAGAGCACAGATACGCAGTATTTT.